These 13 T cell receptor beta chains came from one sample sequenced in a study of cytomegalovirus exposure and HLA in healthy donors. The PCR was carried out with 60 Vbeta primers and 13 Jbeta primers. Libraries were prepared by immunoSEQ multiplex PCR; TCRdb keeps only in-frame clonotypes and omits some of them. The profile shows approximately 120,000 clones, over 75% of them singletons. Sample: PBMCs. These receptors all come from a man aged 18 to 29 in good health and CMV-seropositive.

The chain couples TRBV7-9 to TRBJ2-5, with TRBD2 identical over 9 bases. CDR3 length equals 14 residues. Germline V gives CDR1 SEHNR, CDR2 FQNEAQ (reference sequence). V dropped 5 bases and J dropped 5; count of bases not matched to a gene: 6. The CDR3 region has the DNA TGTGCCAGCAGCCCGGGACTAGCTAAGGAGACCCAGTACTTC. Protein product: CASSPGLAKETQYF.

The rearrangement links TRBV19 to TRBJ1-1; the D is unclear. V lost 5 bases, J lost 2 bases, and 9 bases lay in between. This CDR3 has 13 amino acids. The germline gives CDR1 LNHDA, CDR2 SQIVND (reference sequence). The CDR3: CASSSRANTEAFF. CDR3 bases: TGTGCCAGTAGTTCCCGCGCCAACACTGAAGCTTTCTTT.

The chain carries TRBV30 and TRBJ1-1, with D possibly being TRBD1 (5 bases). This CDR3 comprises 13 residues. Germline assignment: CDR1 GTSNPN and CDR2 SVGIG (reference sequence). V lost 4 bases and J lost 1, with 10 bases in between. Here the CDR3 DNA reads TGTGCCTGGACGACAGACGCGAACACTGAAGCTTTCTTT. Translating gives CAWTTDANTEAFF.

The chain recombines TRBV5-1 with TRBJ2-2; 11 nucleotides line up with TRBD2. CDR1 is SGHRS, CDR2 YFSETQ, per germline. J gave up 4 bases and V 4 bases, and 6 bases lay outside the gene matches. The CDR3 extends over 16 amino acids. CDR3 in DNA: TGCGCCAGCAGCAGTACTAGCGGGGGACTCACCGGGGAGCTGTTTTTT. Amino acid sequence: CASSSTSGGLTGELFF. The full variable domain, with the rest looked up from reference TRBV5-1 and TRBJ2-2, is KAGVTQTPRYLIKTRGQQVTLSCSPISGHRSVSWYQQTPGQGLQFLFEYFSETQRNKGNFPGRFSGRQFSNSRSEMNVSTLELGDSALYLCASSSTSGGLTGELFFGEGSRLTVL.

The chain has TRBV5-4 and TRBJ2-7; 7 bases align to TRBD1. Unmatched junction bases numbered 3, after V lost 4 bases and J lost 2 bases. CDR3 length: 13 residues. Germline loops: CDR1 SGHNT, CDR2 YYREEE (reference sequence). Here the CDR3 reads CASSEDRAYEQYF. CDR3 nucleotides: TGTGCCAGCAGCGAAGACAGGGCCTACGAGCAGTACTTC.

The chain joins TRBV4-1 to TRBJ2-7, with D possibly matching TRBD1 (5 bases). The germline gives CDR1 MGHRA, CDR2 YSYEKL. V was cut by 2 bases and J by 2 bases, with 19 bases left in between. The CDR3 sequence is 17 residues long. CDR3 sequence (DNA): TGCGCCAGCAGCCAACCAGGCGTGCCAGGGTCAGCCTACGAGCAGTACTTC. It codes for CASSQPGVPGSAYEQYF.

The CDR3 spells CASSPPGEDTQYF. The CDR3 nucleotides read TGCGCCAGCAGCCCTCCCGGGGAAGATACGCAGTATTTT. The chain employs TRBV4-3 and TRBJ2-3; a possible D gene is TRBD2 (5 bases). CDR3 length equals 13 residues. CDR1 is LGHNA, CDR2 YSLEER, per germline. V was clipped by 4 bases and J by 5 bases, with 10 bases between them.

The rearrangement joins TRBV30 to TRBJ2-7; 11 bases are shared with TRBD1. Germline V gene lookup returns CDR1 GTSNPN and CDR2 SVGIG (reference sequence). This CDR3 is built from 14 residues. J was trimmed by 2 bases and V by 2 bases; bases with no gene match: 2. Here the CDR3 reads CAWSTGQGAYEQYF. CDR3 bases: TGTGCCTGGAGTACGGGACAGGGGGCCTACGAGCAGTACTTC.

The CDR3 coding sequence is TGTGCCAGCAGCCCGAGACTAGCGGGAGGGAACACCGGGGAGCTGTTTTTT. Its protein is CASSPRLAGGNTGELFF. This chain uses TRBV5-4 with TRBJ2-2, with TRBD2 matching 13 bases. The V gene end was trimmed by 4 bases and the J gene end by 1 base; junction bases not matched to a gene: 4. Germline lookup yields CDR1 SGHNT and CDR2 YYREEE (reference sequence). The CDR3 is 17 residues long.

This chain joins TRBV19 and TRBJ2-2; 9 positions match TRBD2. The CDR3 is 15 amino acids. Trimming cost V 6 bases and J 4 bases; bases outside gene matches: 6. Per the germline V gene, CDR1 is LNHDA and CDR2 is SQIVND (reference sequence). The CDR3 loop reads CASSPGTSPTGELFF. For the CDR3, the DNA is TGTGCCAGTAGCCCCGGGACTAGCCCCACCGGGGAGCTGTTTTTT.

The V gene is TRBV6-5, the J gene TRBJ1-1; TRBD1 is a possible D gene (6 bases). The CDR3 extends over 12 amino acids. Per germline, CDR1 MNHEY and CDR2 SVGAGI. V dropped 6 bases and J dropped 7 bases, with 12 bases sitting between them. The CDR3 coding sequence is TGTGCCAGCAGGAGGACAGCCGTTGAAGCTTTCTTT. This gives the protein CASRRTAVEAFF.

This chain uses TRBV5-4 with TRBJ2-1; D is uncertain. Germline assignment: CDR1 SGHNT and CDR2 YYREEE (reference sequence). The CDR3 covers 14 residues. Between the trimmed V and J ends, which lost 4 bases and 2 bases, there was a span of 10 bases. The CDR3 region has the DNA TGTGCCAGCAGCATCGTCGGAGCCTACAATGAGCAGTTCTTC. It codes for CASSIVGAYNEQFF.

The J gene is TRBJ1-2, the V gene TRBV5-1; D is uncertain. Germline CDR1 and CDR2: SGHRS and YFSETQ. CDR3 size: 14 residues. Trimming shortened V by 0 bases and J by 2 bases, and 8 bases separated the two germline ends. CDR3 region: CASSLGPGNYGYTF. The CDR3 DNA sequence: TGCGCCAGCAGCTTGGGTCCGGGAAACTATGGCTACACCTTC.